This T cell receptor (beta chain) is from a study of vaccination and CD4 T cells after COVID-19. As for the study in general: Overlapping spike peptides of SARS-CoV-2, HCoV-NL63, HCoV-OC43 and HCoV-229E were used, and cells were stimulated with them.

The CDR3 loop spans 14 amino acids. Germline CDR1 DFQATT, CDR2 SNEGSKA (reference sequence). V lost 0 bases, J lost 5 bases, and 13 bases lay in between. The Oncomine TCR Beta short-read assay was applied to DNA of cultured CD4+ T cells. TCRdb processed the PCR reads anew with MiXCR; each CDR3 protein has one entry. The sample consists of fewer than 4,500 distinct CDR3 sequences, 40% to 50% of them appearing once. In this sample, this clonotype turned up a few times. The antigen is unknown. Indicated treatment: approximately 11-day PBMC culture with coronavirus spike peptide pools or control peptides (ViraFEST assay).

V is TRBV20-1 and J is TRBJ1-1; D is undetermined. The TCR was taken from a human donor who had recovered from COVID-19. Input material: CD4+ T cells from blood, cultured in vitro. CDR3 protein: CSAREPSVGTEAFF. The CDR3 DNA reads as TGCAGTGCTAGAGAGCCCTCGGTCGGAACTGAAGCTTTCTTT.